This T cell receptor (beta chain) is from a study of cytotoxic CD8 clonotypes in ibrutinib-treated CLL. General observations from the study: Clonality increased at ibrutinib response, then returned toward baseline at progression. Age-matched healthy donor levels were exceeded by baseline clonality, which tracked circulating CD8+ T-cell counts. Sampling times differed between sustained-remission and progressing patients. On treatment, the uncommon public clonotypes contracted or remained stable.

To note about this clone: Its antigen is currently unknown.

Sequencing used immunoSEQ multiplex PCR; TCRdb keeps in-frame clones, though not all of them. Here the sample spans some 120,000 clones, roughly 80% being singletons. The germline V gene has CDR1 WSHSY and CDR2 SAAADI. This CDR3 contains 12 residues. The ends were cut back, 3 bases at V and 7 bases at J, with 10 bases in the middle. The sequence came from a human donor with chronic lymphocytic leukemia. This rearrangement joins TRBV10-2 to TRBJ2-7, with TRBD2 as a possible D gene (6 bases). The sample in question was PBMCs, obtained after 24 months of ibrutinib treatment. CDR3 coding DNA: TGCGCCAGCAGTGATTCGGGGGATGAGCAGTACTTC. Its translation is CASSDSGDEQYF.